This T cell receptor (beta chain) was recovered during a study of OX40 agonist ivuxolimab in advanced cancers. Study at large: Across the patients, intravenous ivuxolimab was delivered every 2 weeks at 0.01 to 10 mg/kg. At 82.7% male, the cohort had a mean age of 60 years, ranging from roughly 20 to 79. Study results and caveats: Some patients without response likewise showed low normalized clonal expansion.

With regard to this clone: Its antigen is currently unknown.

Assay used: immunoSEQ multiplex PCR; TCRdb lists only in-frame clones, some missing. The table lists approximately 47,000 clones, around 90% of them singletons. V was shortened by 10 bases and J by 2 bases, with 10 bases between the two germline ends. CDR1 and CDR2 (germline): SGHTA, FQGNSA. The CDR3 runs 12 residues. Blood was sampled at baseline, cycle 4 day 1, and cycle 7 day 1. The chain uses TRBV7-2 and TRBJ2-3; D gene unclear. The TCR sequence derives from an adult with an advanced solid tumor such as melanoma, head and neck, liver or kidney cancer. Here the sequenced sample was CD4+ or CD8+ T cells sorted from blood, taken in a trial of the OX40 agonist ivuxolimab. CDR3 sequence: CAMTLHTDTQYF. The CDR3 bases are TGTGCCATGACCCTACACACAGATACGCAGTATTTT.